One sample yielded the 24 T cell receptor beta chains listed below, sequenced in a study of CXCR3-negative and CXCR3-positive naive CD8 T cells. Libraries of TRB cDNA were made by 5' RACE and carried UMIs. From the 5' RACE reads, TCRdb lists one entry per CDR3 protein and no DNA. The sample data list 48,000 or so distinct CDR3 sequences. The sequenced sample consisted of memory CD8+ T cells from blood. All receptors derive from a human donor in good health. Some clones in this sample may be carry-over from other donors' samples.

The V and J genes are TRBV6-5 and TRBJ2-2; no DNA is available, so the TRBD1 call from TCRdb remains unchecked. CDR1 is MNHEY and CDR2 is SVGAGI in the germline V gene. CDR3 length: 16 residues. CDR3: CASSITQGPGTGELFF.

The chain combines TRBV3-1 with TRBJ2-5; lacking DNA, the TRBD1 call made by TCRdb goes unchecked. Germline V CDR1 and CDR2: LGHDT, YNNKEL (reference sequence). This CDR3 comprises 12 residues. The chain's CDR3 is CASSSRQETQYF.

This rearrangement joins TRBV6-2 or TRBV6-3 to TRBJ2-1; the TCRdb call, TRBD2, lacks DNA for checking. The CDR3 totals 15 residues. Looked up from germline, CDR1 is MNHEY and CDR2 is SVGEGT. The chain's CDR3 is CASSYLREGRDEQFF.

The rearrangement uses TRBV9 and TRBJ2-1; there is no DNA to check the TCRdb D call of TRBD1. The CDR3 runs to 15 residues. CDR1 and CDR2 from the germline V gene are SGDLS and YYNGEE. CDR3 sequence reads: CASTIGGGTYNEQFF.

The chain carries TRBV7-9 and TRBJ1-5; TCRdb calls TRBD1, which cannot be checked without DNA. Germline V gene data show CDR1 as SEHNR and CDR2 as FQNEAQ (reference sequence). The CDR3 runs 15 residues. The CDR3 region is CASSPRGGDNQPQHF.

The genes are TRBV14 and TRBJ2-3; lacking DNA, the TRBD1 call made by TCRdb goes unchecked. The CDR3 loop spans 14 amino acids. Germline CDR1 is SGHDN and CDR2 is FVKESK. Here the CDR3 reads CASSQDSETPTQYF.

This chain links TRBV5-3 with TRBJ2-1; the TCRdb call, TRBD1, lacks DNA for checking. TRBV5-3 is an ORF, with its function uncertain. The length of the CDR3 is 16 residues. The CDR3 protein is CARSLGDASSYNEQFF.

The V gene is TRBV7-9, the J gene TRBJ2-7; TCRdb designates TRBD2, a call that cannot be tested without DNA. The V gene's germline CDR1 is SEHNR and CDR2 FQNEAQ (reference sequence). The CDR3 is made up of 14 amino acids. CDR3 in amino acids: CASSQTSGRVEQYF.

The rearrangement links TRBV6-2 or TRBV6-3 to TRBJ2-7. The germline V gene has CDR1 MNHEY and CDR2 SVGEGT. The CDR3 is 12 residues long. CDR3 in amino acids: CASSRIVWEQYF.

This sequence joins TRBV14 and TRBJ2-5; without DNA, the TCRdb call of TRBD2 cannot be checked. The germline V gene encodes CDR1 SGHDN and CDR2 FVKESK. This CDR3 contains 15 residues. This CDR3 reads CASSQWREDEETQYF.

The chain carries TRBV29-1 and TRBJ2-1. Germline V gives CDR1 SQVTM, CDR2 ANQGSEA. This CDR3 is 12 amino acids long. CDR3 residues: CSVDGQYNEQFF.

This chain joins TRBV7-9 and TRBJ2-1. The CDR3 is 15 amino acids. Germline CDR1 and CDR2: SEHNR and FQNEAQ (reference sequence). The CDR3 sequence: CASSFGSSDRNEQFF.

The V call is TRBV28, the J call TRBJ2-7. Germline V CDR1 and CDR2: MDHEN, SYDVKM. The CDR3 length is 20 residues. CDR3 amino acids: CASSSTVVIVLAEGPYEQYF.

The J gene is TRBJ1-6, the V gene TRBV28. The CDR3 length is 16 residues. Germline lookup yields CDR1 MDHEN and CDR2 SYDVKM. This chain's CDR3 is CASSSGGPSYNSPLHF.

This chain joins TRBV6-2 or TRBV6-3 and TRBJ2-7; no DNA is available, so the TRBD1 call from TCRdb remains unchecked. The CDR3 spans 16 residues. The germline gives CDR1 MNHEY, CDR2 SVGEGT. The CDR3 loop is CASSYIPAGTDYEQYF.

V gene TRBV23-1 combines with J gene TRBJ2-7; the TCRdb D gene call, TRBD2, has no DNA to confirm it. TRBV23-1 is sorted into the ORF group, with uncertain function. The CDR3 spans 21 residues. CDR3 residues: CASRPKNLRDRETSGSREQYF.

This sequence joins TRBV27 and TRBJ2-7; TCRdb calls TRBD1, which cannot be checked without DNA. Germline CDR1 is MNHEY and CDR2 is SMNVEV (reference sequence). The CDR3 totals 14 residues. The CDR3 reads CASKTGGRGYEQYF.

V usage is TRBV20-1 and J usage is TRBJ2-2; TCRdb's assignment of TRBD1 cannot be checked, as there is no DNA. The germline gives CDR1 DFQATT, CDR2 SNEGSKA (reference sequence). The CDR3 has 15 amino acids. CDR3: CSATTGRWDTGELFF.

Judged by frequency, this clonotype is medium-sized. The chain recombines TRBV29-1 with TRBJ2-1. Germline CDR1 and CDR2: SQVTM and ANQGSEA. The CDR3 is 16 residues long. The CDR3 loop is CSVLGFGQESYNEQFF.

This chain connects TRBV11-3 to TRBJ2-1; TCRdb selects TRBD2, and the lack of DNA leaves this call unchecked. The CDR3 extends over 13 amino acids. Germline CDR1 reads SGHNT; CDR2 reads YENEEA. The CDR3 protein is CASGRGGYNEQFF.

The CDR3 reads CSVDGDSEAFF. The chain is built from TRBV29-1 and TRBJ1-1. Per germline, CDR1 SQVTM and CDR2 ANQGSEA. The CDR3 is 11 residues long. Filled out from reference TRBV29-1 and TRBJ1-1, the complete variable domain reads SAVISQKPSRDICQRGTSLTIQCQVDSQVTMMFWYRQQPGQSLTLIATANQGSEATYESGFVIDKFPISRPNLTFSTLTVSNMSPEDSSIYLCSVDGDSEAFFGQGTRLTVV.

The V call is TRBV6-2 or TRBV6-3, the J call TRBJ2-6. CDR1 and CDR2 (germline): MNHEY, SVGEGT. This CDR3 comprises 14 residues. The chain's CDR3 is CASSSDPGANVLTF.

The chain employs TRBV27 and TRBJ1-5. The CDR3 spans 14 residues. Germline CDR1 and CDR2: MNHEY and SMNVEV (reference sequence). The CDR3 loop is CASRLGVTGQPQHF.

The V and J genes are TRBV12-3 or TRBV12-4 and TRBJ2-3; as DNA is missing, the TRBD1 call by TCRdb cannot be tested. This CDR3 has 15 residues. The CDR3 loop reads CASDLSGSRTDTQYF.